This T cell receptor (beta chain) is drawn from a study of blood T cell repertoires in COVID-19. Study in general: Sites across the United States, Italy and Spain contributed samples from acute and convalescent COVID-19.

CDR1 SGHRS and CDR2 YFSETQ come from the germline V gene. CDR3 length: 14 amino acids. V was trimmed by 4 bases and J by 2 bases, leaving 11 bases between them. In the authors' workflow: Quantification of nucleated cells was approximated via reference gene primer amplification. Libraries were prepared by immunoSEQ multiplex PCR; TCRdb keeps only in-frame clonotypes and omits some of them. V, J and clone size are taken as reported in that table, and D and trimming were inferred from the DNA itself. The profile shows 100,000 to 110,000 clones, about 85% of them singletons. V gene TRBV5-1 combines with J gene TRBJ2-3; a weak D match, TRBD2 (5 bases). Sequencing was done on a sample of peripheral blood. This clonotype was sampled from a human donor in a cohort sampled during active COVID-19. The CDR3 spells CASSEAEITDTQYF. CDR3 sequence (DNA): TGCGCCAGCAGCGAAGCGGAGATCACAGATACGCAGTATTTT.